This T cell receptor (beta chain) was profiled in a study of graft-versus-host responses after intestinal transplantation. At the level of the study: Recipients got multivisceral, liver-intestinal, or isolated intestinal transplants.

TCRdb's table, derived via immunoSEQ multiplex PCR, lists solely in-frame clones and lacks some. This table holds about 39,000 clones, 93% found once. V was cut by 3 bases and J by 0 bases, with 15 bases left in between. The CDR3 covers 18 residues. Germline V CDR1 and CDR2: SGHVS, FNYEAQ. A remark on this clone: Its antigen is as yet unknown.

The TCR originated in a human donor who was the organ donor for an intestinal transplant. The gene calls are TRBV7-6 and TRBJ2-6; D might be TRBD2 (6 bases). The input for sequencing was unstimulated CD8+ T cells sorted from spleen or lymph node cells, taken before transplant. The CDR3 sequence is CASSLIWGRLSGANVLTF. CDR3 bases: TGTGCCAGCAGCTTGATTTGGGGGAGGCTCTCTGGGGCCAACGTCCTGACTTTC.